This TCR beta chain originates from a study of monozygotic twins with inflammatory bowel disease. UMIs containing a 6-nucleotide sample barcode were added via template switching. TCRdb re-called the 5' RACE reads and shows each CDR3 protein once, DNA omitted. This sample's table reports approximately 400,000 distinct CDR3 sequences. Germline-derived CDR1 and CDR2 are ENHRY and SYGVKD. This CDR3 contains 13 residues. The V gene is TRBV10-3, the J gene TRBJ1-2; checking the TCRdb D call of TRBD1 is not possible without DNA. Sequenced input: blood. This TCR came from a human donor with ulcerative colitis or Crohn's disease, or a healthy co-twin of an affected twin (not recorded which). CDR3 residues: CAIRTGIGDGYTF.